This TCR beta chain was captured by sequencing in a study of graft-versus-host responses after intestinal transplantation. Whole-study context: Each recipient received a multivisceral, liver-intestinal, or isolated intestinal graft. All recipients were given anti-thymocyte globulin induction, and tacrolimus and steroids were then administered for around three years.

Study-wide findings and caveats: The marrow of recipients harbored GvH clones, and ileum or blood showed some of them first.

To note about this clone: Antigen: not known.

Sequencing used immunoSEQ multiplex PCR; TCRdb keeps in-frame clones, though not all of them. The sample includes more than 65,000 clones, under 95% of them seen just once. The CDR3 length is 12 residues. Germline CDR1 and CDR2: SGHTA and FQGNSA. V gave up 6 bases and J gave up 6 bases, with 12 bases separating them. The rearrangement uses TRBV7-2 and TRBJ2-7, with D perhaps TRBD2 (5 bases). The source is a human donor who was the organ donor for an intestinal transplant. Sequences were derived from unstimulated CD8+ T cells sorted from spleen or lymph node cells, sampled before transplant. The CDR3 is CASSPGGLEQYF. The CDR3 coding sequence is TGTGCCAGCAGTCCCGGCGGACTCGAGCAGTACTTC.